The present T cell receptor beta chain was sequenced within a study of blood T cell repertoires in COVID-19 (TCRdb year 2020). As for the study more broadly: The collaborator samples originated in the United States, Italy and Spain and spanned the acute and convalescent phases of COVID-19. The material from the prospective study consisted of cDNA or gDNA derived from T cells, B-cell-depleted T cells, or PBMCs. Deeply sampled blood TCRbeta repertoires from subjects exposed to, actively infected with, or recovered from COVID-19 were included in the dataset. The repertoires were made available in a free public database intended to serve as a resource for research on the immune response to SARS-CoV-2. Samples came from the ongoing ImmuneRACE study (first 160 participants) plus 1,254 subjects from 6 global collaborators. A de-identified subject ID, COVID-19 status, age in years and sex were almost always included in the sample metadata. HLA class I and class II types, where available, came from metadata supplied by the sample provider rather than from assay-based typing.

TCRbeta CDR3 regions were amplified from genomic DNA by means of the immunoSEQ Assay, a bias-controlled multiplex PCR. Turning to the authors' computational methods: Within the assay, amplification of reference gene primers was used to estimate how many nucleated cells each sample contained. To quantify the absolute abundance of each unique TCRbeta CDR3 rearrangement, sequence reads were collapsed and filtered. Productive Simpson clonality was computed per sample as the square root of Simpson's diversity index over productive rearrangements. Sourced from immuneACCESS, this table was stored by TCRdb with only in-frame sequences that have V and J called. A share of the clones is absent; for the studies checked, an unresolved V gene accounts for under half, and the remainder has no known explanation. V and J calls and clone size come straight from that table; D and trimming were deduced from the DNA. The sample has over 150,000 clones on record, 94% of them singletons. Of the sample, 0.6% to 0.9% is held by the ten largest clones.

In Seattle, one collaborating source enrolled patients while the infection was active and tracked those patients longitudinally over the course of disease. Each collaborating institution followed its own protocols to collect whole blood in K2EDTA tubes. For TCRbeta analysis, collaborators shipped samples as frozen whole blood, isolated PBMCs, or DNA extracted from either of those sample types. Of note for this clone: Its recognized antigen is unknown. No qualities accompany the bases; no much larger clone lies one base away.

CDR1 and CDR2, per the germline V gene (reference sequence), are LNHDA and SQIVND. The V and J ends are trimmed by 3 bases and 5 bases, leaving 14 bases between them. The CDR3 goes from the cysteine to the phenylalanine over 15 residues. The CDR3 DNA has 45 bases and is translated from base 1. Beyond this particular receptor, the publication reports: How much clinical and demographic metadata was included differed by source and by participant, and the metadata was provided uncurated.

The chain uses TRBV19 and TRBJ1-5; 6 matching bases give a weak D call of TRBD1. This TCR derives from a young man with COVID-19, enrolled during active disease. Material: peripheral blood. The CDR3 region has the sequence CASSIAGARDQPQHF. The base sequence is TGTGCCAGTAGTATTGCGGGGGCGCGGGATCAGCCCCAGCATTTT.